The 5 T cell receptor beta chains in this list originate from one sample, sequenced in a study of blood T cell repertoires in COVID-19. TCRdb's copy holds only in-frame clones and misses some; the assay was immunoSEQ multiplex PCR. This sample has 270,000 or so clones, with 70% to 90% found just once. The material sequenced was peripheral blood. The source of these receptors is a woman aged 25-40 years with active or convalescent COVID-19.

CDR3 DNA sequence: TGTGCCAGCAGGCGGGGGTTTGGCTACACCTTC. Protein product: CASRRGFGYTF. J is TRBJ1-2 and V is TRBV28, with D possibly matching TRBD1 (5 bases). Germline CDR1 MDHEN, CDR2 SYDVKM. With 6 bases removed from V and 7 bases from J, the gap between germline ends came to 9 bases. The CDR3 length is 11 residues.

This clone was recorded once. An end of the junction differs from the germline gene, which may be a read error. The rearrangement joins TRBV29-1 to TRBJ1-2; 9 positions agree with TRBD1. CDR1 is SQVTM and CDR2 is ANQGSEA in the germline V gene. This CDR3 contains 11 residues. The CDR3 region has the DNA TGCAGCGCAACAGGGGGCGCATTACCTGCCTTC. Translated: CSATGGALPAF.

CDR3 in DNA: TGCAGCGTTAAGTCGGGTGGAAACACCATATATTTT. Protein: CSVKSGGNTIYF. The rearrangement links TRBV29-1 to TRBJ1-3; D unresolved. The CDR3 runs 12 residues. V gave up 5 bases and J gave up 3 bases, with 8 bases separating them. The germline V gene has CDR1 SQVTM and CDR2 ANQGSEA.

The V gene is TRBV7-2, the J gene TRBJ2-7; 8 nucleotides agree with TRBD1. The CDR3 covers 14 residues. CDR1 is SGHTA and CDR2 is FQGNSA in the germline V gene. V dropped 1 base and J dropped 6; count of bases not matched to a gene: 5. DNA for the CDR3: TGTGCCAGCAGCTTAGGTGGCAGGGGGCGCGAGCAGTACTTC. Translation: CASSLGGRGREQYF.

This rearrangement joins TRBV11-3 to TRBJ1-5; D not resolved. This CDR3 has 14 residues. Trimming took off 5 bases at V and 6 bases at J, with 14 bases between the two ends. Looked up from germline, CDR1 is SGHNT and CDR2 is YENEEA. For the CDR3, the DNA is TGTGCCAGCAGCGTCCGCTGGCGGGTTCAGCCCCAGCATTTT. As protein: CASSVRWRVQPQHF.